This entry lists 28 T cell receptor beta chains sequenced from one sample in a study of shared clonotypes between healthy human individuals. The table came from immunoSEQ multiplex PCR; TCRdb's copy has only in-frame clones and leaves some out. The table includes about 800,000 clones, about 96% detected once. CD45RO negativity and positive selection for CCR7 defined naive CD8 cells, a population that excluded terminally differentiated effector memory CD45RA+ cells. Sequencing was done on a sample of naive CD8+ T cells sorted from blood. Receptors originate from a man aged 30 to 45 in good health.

This CDR3 reads CASSMDRKETQYF. The DNA for the CDR3 is TGCGCCAGCAGCATGGACAGGAAAGAGACCCAGTACTTC. This chain joins TRBV5-1 and TRBJ2-5, with 7 bases that match TRBD1. This CDR3 is 13 amino acids long. Trimming took 4 bases from V and 3 from J; bases not matched to a gene: 3. Germline V gives CDR1 SGHRS, CDR2 YFSETQ.

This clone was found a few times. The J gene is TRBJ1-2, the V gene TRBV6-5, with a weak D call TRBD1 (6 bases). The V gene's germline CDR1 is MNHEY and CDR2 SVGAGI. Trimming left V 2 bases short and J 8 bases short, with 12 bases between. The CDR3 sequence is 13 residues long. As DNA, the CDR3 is TGTGCCAGCAGTTACGCGGGGGCGAGGGGCTACACCTTC. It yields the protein CASSYAGARGYTF.

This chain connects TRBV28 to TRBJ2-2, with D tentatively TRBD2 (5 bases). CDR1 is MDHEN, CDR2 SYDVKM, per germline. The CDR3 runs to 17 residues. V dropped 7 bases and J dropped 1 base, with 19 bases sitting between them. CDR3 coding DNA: TGTGCCAGCACCATACCAACCGGGATAGAGAACACCGGGGAGCTGTTTTTT. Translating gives CASTIPTGIENTGELFF.

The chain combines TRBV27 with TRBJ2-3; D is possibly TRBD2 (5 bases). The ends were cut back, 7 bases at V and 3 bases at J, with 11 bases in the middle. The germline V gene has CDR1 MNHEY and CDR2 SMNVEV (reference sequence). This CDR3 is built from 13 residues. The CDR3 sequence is CASNSLGTDTQYF. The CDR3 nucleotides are TGTGCCAGCAACTCACTAGGGACAGATACGCAGTATTTT.

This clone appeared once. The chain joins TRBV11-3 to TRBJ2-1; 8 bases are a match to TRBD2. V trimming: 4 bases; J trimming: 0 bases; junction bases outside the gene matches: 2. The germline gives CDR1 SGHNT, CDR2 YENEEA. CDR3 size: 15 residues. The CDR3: CASSSTSGSYNEQFF. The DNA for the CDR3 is TGTGCCAGCAGCTCCACTAGCGGCTCCTACAATGAGCAGTTCTTC.

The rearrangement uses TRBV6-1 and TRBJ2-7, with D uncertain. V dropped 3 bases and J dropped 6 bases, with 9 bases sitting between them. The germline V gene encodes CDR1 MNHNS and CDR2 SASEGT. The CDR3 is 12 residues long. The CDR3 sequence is CASSDAPTEQYF. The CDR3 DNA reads TGTGCCAGCAGTGATGCCCCGACCGAGCAGTACTTC.

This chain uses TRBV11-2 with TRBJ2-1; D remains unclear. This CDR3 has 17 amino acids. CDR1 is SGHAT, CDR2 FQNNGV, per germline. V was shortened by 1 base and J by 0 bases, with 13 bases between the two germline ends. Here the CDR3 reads CASSLGGALSSYNEQFF. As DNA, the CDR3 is TGTGCCAGCAGCTTAGGTGGAGCGCTGAGCTCCTACAATGAGCAGTTCTTC.

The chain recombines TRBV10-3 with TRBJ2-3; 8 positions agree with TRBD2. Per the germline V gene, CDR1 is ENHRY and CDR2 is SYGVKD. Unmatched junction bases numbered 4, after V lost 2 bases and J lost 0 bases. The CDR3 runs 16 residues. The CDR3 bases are TGTGCCATCAGTGAGCGTGCGGGGGGAAGCACAGATACGCAGTATTTT. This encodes CAISERAGGSTDTQYF.

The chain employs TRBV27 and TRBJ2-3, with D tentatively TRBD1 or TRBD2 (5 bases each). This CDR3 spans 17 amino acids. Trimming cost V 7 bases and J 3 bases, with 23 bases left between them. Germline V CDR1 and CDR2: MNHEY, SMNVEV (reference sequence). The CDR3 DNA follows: TGTGCCAGCACCTCGCTAGGGGCAGCGGTCCTAACAGATACGCAGTATTTT. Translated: CASTSLGAAVLTDTQYF.

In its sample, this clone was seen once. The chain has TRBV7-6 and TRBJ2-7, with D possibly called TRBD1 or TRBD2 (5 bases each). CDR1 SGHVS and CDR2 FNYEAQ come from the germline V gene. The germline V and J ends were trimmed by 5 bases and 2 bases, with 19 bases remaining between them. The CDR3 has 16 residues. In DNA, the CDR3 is TGTGCCAGCAGCCTACTGGTGTGGGGGTCGACCTACGAGCAGTACTTC. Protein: CASSLLVWGSTYEQYF.

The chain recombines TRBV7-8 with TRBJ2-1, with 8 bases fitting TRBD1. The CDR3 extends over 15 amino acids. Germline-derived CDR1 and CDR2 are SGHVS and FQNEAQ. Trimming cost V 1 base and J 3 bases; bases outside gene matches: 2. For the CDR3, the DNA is TGTGCCAGCAGCTTAGGGACAGGGAACTACAATGAGCAGTTCTTC. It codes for CASSLGTGNYNEQFF.

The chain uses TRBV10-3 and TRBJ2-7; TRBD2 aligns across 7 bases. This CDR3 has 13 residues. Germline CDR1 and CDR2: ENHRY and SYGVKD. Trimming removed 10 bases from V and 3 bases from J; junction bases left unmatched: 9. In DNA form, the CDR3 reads TGTGCCAGCCGCCCGGGACTACTCTACGAGCAGTACTTC. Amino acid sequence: CASRPGLLYEQYF.

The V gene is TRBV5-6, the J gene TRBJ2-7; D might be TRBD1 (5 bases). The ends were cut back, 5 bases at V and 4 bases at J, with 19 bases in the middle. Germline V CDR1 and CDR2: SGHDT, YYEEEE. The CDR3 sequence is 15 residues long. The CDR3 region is CASSPRQSTIYEQYF. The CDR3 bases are TGTGCCAGCAGTCCCCGACAGTCCACCATTTACGAGCAGTACTTC.

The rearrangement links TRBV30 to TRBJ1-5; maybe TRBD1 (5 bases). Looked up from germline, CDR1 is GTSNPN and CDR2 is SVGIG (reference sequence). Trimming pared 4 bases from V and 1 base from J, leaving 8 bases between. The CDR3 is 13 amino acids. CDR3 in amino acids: CAWTGTSNQPQHF. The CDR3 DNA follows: TGTGCCTGGACCGGGACGAGCAATCAGCCCCAGCATTTT. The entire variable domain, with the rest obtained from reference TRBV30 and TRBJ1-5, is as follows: SQTIHQWPATLVQPVGSPLSLECTVEGTSNPNLYWYRQAAGRGLQLLFYSVGIGQISSEVPQNLSASRPQDRQFILSSKKLLLSDSGFYLCAWTGTSNQPQHFGDGTRLSIL.

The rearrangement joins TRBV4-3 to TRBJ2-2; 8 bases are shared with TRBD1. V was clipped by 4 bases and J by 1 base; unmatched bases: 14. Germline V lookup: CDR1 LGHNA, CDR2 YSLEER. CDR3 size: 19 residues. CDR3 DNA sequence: TGCGCCAGCAGCCGCTGGGTCTTGGTACAGGGGGAGAACACCGGGGAGCTGTTTTTT. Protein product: CASSRWVLVQGENTGELFF.

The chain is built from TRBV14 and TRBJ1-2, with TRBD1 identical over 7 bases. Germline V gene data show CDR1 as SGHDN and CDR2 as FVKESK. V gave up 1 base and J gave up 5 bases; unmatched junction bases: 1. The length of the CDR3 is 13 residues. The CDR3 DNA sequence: TGTGCCAGCAGCCAAGGGACAGGTTATGGCTACACCTTC. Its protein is CASSQGTGYGYTF.

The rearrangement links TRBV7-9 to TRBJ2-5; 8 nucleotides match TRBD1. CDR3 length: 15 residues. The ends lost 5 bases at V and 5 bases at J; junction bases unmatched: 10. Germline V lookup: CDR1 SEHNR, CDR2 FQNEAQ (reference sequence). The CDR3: CASSHTTGEVETQYF. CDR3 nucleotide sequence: TGTGCCAGCAGCCATACGACAGGGGAGGTGGAGACCCAGTACTTC.

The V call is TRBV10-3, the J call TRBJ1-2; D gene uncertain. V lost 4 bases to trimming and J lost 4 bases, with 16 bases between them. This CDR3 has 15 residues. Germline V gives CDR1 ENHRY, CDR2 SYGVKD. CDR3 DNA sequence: TGTGCCATCAGTGGTGAGACGATGGAGTCCTATGGCTACACCTTC. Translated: CAISGETMESYGYTF.

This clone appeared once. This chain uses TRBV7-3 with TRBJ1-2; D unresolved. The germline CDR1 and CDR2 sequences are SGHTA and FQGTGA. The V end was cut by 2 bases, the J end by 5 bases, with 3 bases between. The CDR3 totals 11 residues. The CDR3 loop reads CASSLYYGYTF. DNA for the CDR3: TGTGCCAGCAGCTTATATTATGGCTACACCTTC.

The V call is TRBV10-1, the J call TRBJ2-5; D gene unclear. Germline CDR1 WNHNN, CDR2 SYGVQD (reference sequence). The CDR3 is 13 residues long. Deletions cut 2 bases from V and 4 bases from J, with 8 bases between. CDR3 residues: CASSEGPGETQYF. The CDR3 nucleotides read TGCGCCAGCAGTGAGGGCCCCGGAGAGACCCAGTACTTC.

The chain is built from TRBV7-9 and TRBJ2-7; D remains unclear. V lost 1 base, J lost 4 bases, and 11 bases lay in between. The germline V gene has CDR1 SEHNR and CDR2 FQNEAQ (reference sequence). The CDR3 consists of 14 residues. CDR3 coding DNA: TGTGCCAGCAGCTTAGGAGCAGATAGATACGAGCAGTACTTC. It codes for CASSLGADRYEQYF.

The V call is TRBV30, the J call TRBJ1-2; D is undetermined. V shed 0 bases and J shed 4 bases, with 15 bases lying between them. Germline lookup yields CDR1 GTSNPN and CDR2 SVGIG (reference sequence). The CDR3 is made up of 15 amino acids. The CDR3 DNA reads TGTGCCTGGAGTGTACTAGGCGGAACTAGCTATGGCTACACCTTC. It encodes CAWSVLGGTSYGYTF.

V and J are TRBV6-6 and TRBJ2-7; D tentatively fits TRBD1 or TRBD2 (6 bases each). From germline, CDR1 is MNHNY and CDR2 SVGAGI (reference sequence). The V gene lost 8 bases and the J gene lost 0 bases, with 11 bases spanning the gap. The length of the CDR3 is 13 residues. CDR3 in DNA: TGTGCCAGCCTGCGGGACAACTCCTACGAGCAGTACTTC. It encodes CASLRDNSYEQYF.

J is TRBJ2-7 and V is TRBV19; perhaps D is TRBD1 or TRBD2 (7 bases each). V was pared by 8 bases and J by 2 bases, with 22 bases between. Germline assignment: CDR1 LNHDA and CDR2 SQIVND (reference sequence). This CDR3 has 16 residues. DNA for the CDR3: TGTGCCAGTTCCCAGGGGGGTAGCGGGTTGCCCTACGAGCAGTACTTC. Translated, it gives CASSQGGSGLPYEQYF.

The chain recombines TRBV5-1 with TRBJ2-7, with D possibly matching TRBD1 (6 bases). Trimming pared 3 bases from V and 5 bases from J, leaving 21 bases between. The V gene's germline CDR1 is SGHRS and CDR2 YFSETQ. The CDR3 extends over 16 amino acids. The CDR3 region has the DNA TGCGCCAGCAGCTCTTGGCCTGGGGGCAATTCGAACGAGCAGTACTTC. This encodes CASSSWPGGNSNEQYF.

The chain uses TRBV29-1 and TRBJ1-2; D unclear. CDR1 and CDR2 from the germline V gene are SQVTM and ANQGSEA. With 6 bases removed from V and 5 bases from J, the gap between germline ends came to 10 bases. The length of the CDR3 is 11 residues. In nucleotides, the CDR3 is TGCAGCGTGCCGACCCATTATGGCTACACCTTC. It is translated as CSVPTHYGYTF.

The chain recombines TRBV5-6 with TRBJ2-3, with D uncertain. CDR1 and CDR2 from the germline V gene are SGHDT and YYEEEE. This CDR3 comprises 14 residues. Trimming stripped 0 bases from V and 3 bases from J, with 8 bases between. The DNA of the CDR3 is TGTGCCAGCAGCTTGGGGGCAGGAACAGATACGCAGTATTTT. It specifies CASSLGAGTDTQYF.

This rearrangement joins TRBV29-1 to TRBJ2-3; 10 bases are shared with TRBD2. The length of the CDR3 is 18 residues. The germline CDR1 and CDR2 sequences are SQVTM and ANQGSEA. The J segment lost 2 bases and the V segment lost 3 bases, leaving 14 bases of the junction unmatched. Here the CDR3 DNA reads TGCAGCGTTGAGACACACACCGGACTAGCGGCTTACACAGATACGCAGTATTTT. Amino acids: CSVETHTGLAAYTDTQYF.